This TCR beta chain was captured in a study of blood T cell repertoires in COVID-19. The CDR3 is made up of 15 amino acids. In germline, CDR1 is LNHNV, CDR2 YYDKDF (reference sequence). V was pared by 4 bases and J by 4 bases, with 9 bases of the junction left unmatched. Repertoires were generated with immunoSEQ multiplex PCR, while TCRdb's copy carries only in-frame clones and drops some. The sample consists of 75,000 to 90,000 clones, approximately 80% of them appearing once. The V and J genes are TRBV15 and TRBJ2-5; 7 nucleotides align to TRBD2. This receptor was taken from a man of 80 years or more with active or convalescent COVID-19. What was sequenced was peripheral blood. CDR3 DNA: TGTGCCACCAGCATCCTAGCGGCGAGGGGAGAGACCCAGTACTTC. Its translation is CATSILAARGETQYF.